This T cell receptor (beta chain) comes out of a study of immune evolution from preneoplasia to lung adenocarcinoma. The V gene's germline CDR1 is SGHRS and CDR2 YFSETQ. V gave up 2 bases and J gave up 6 bases; unmatched junction bases: 10. This CDR3 has 15 residues. Data came from immunoSEQ multiplex PCR; TCRdb stores just in-frame clones and leaves some out. Here the sample spans roughly 7,800 clones, 75% to 85% being singletons. This chain joins TRBV5-1 and TRBJ1-1; TRBD1 matches at 7 bases. The sample consisted of FFPE minimally invasive lung adenocarcinoma tissue. The TCR was taken from a person between 65 and 79 years old with lung adenocarcinoma. The CDR3 DNA is TGCGCCAGCAGCTTACAGGGGAAGGTCGGGTCTGAAGCTTTCTTT. Translation gives CASSLQGKVGSEAFF.